Described below is a single T cell receptor (beta chain) sequence and its context. Trimming cost V 6 bases and J 9 bases; bases outside gene matches: 6. Germline-derived CDR1 and CDR2 are SNHLY and FYNNEI. CDR3 length equals 15 residues. These data belong to a study of OX40 agonist ivuxolimab in advanced cancers. Here immunoSEQ multiplex PCR was the method, and the copy in TCRdb shows in-frame clones only, minus some. The sample contains 52,000 or so clones, roughly 84% of which appear only once. Source: CD4+ or CD8+ T cells sorted from blood, taken in a trial of the OX40 agonist ivuxolimab. The receptor was derived from an adult with an advanced solid tumor such as melanoma, head and neck, liver or kidney cancer. This chain uses TRBV2 with TRBJ2-1, with TRBD2 matching 15 bases. This CDR3 is CASRGGLAGGIEQFF. The CDR3 nucleotides read TGTGCCAGCAGAGGGGGACTAGCGGGAGGCATTGAGCAGTTCTTC.